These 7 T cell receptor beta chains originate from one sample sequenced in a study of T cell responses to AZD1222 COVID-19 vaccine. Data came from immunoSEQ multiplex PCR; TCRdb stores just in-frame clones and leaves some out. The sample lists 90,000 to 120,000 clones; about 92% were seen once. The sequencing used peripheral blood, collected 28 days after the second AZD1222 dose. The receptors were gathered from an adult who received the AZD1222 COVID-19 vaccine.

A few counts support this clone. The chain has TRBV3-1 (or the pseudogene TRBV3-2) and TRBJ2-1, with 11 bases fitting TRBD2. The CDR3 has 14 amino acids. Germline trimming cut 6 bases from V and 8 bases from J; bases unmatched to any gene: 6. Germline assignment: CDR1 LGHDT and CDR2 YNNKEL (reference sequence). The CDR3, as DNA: TGTGCCAGCAGTCCCCTAGCGGGGGGAGATGAGCAGTTCTTC. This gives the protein CASSPLAGGDEQFF.

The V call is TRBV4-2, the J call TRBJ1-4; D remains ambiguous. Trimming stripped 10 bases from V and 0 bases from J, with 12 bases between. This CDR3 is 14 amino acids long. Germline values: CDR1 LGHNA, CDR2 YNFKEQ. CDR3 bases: TGTGCCACCTCCTCGCCTTCAACTAATGAAAAACTGTTTTTT. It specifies CATSSPSTNEKLFF.

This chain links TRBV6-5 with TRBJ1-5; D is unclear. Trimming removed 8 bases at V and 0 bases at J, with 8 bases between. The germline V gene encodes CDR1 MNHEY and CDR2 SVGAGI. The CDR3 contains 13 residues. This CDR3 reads CASRTDSNQPQHF. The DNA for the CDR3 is TGTGCCAGCCGGACGGATAGCAATCAGCCCCAGCATTTT.

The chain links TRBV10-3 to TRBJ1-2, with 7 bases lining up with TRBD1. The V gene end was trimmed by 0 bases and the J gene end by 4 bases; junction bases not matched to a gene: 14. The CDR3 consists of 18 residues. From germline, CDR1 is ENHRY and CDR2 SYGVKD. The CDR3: CAISESETGTSYPYGYTF. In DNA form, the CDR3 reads TGTGCCATCAGTGAGTCGGAGACAGGGACTTCTTACCCCTATGGCTACACCTTC.

Here the CDR3 reads CASSLAQGLAYNEQFF. The CDR3 coding sequence is TGTGCCAGCAGCTTAGCCCAGGGACTAGCTTACAATGAGCAGTTCTTC. The gene calls are TRBV7-8 and TRBJ2-1; 9 bases align to TRBD2. The CDR3 loop spans 16 amino acids. Germline lookup yields CDR1 SGHVS and CDR2 FQNEAQ. Unmatched junction bases numbered 4, after V lost 0 bases and J lost 4 bases.

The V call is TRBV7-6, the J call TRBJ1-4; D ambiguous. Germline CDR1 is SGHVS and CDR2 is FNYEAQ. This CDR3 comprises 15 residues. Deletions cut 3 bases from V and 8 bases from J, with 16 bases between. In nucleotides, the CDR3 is TGTGCCAGCAGCTTCGTTCGAGACTATCGAGAAAAACTGTTTTTT. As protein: CASSFVRDYREKLFF.

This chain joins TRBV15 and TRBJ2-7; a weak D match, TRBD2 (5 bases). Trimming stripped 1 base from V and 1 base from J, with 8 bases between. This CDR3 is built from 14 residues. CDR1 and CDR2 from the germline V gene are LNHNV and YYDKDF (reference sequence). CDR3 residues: CATSRVGGSYEQYF. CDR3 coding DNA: TGTGCCACCAGCAGAGTAGGCGGGTCCTACGAGCAGTACTTC. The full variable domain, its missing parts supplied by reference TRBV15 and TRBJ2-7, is DAMVIQNPRYQVTQFGKPVTLSCSQTLNHNVMYWYQQKSSQAPKLLFHYYDKDFNNEADTPDNFQSRRPNTSFCFLDIRSPGLGDTAMYLCATSRVGGSYEQYFGPGTRLTVT.